This TCR beta chain was profiled in a study of T-cell reconstitution after alpha-beta-depleted transplantation in children. This clonotype was observed at least ten times. Its antigen is still unknown. Regarding the study as a whole: The main origin of T-cell counts and diversity one year after transplant was newly produced T cells. Surviving recipient T cells and thymic progenitors underlay high day-60 TCRbeta diversity in some patients.

Preparation of the TCRbeta library used unique molecular identifiers. TCRdb used MiXCR to reprocess the PCR reads, holding one entry per CDR3 protein. The repertoire has around 270,000 distinct CDR3 sequences, 6.5% to 9% of them found once; the top ten carry approximately 8.2%. Specimen: peripheral blood, collected 360 days after TCRalphabeta/CD19-depleted stem cell transplant. This clonotype was obtained from a female patient aged 2-15 years who had a stem cell transplant for Fanconi anemia, so the T cells may come from the graft donor.

The DNA of the CDR3 is TGTGCCAGCAGGACAGGGATGGGCAATCAGCCCCAGCATTTT. This gives the protein CASRTGMGNQPQHF. This chain uses TRBV6-2 or TRBV6-3 with TRBJ1-5; 7 bases align to TRBD1. CDR1 is MNHEY and CDR2 is SVGEGT in the germline V gene. J lost 2 bases, V lost 6 bases, and 4 bases had no gene match. CDR3 size: 14 residues.